Sequencing of this TCR beta chain was carried out in a study of shared clonotypes between healthy human individuals (dated by TCRdb to about 2020). As for the study more broadly: A couple of women and a few men aged 18 to 49 years were included in the cohort. Libraries were prepared and TCR repertoires were sequenced by different laboratories using diverse techniques, in order to increase sequencing depth and limit assay-specific biases. For each donor, CD4 naive and CD4 memory were each run on three plates, CD8 naive on two plates, and CD8 memory on one plate. Blood TCR repertoires of about 5 healthy adults were deeply sequenced to estimate repertoire size and the extent of clonotype sharing between individuals. Between about 0.94 and 8.9 billion PBMCs per donor were obtained by leukapheresis. General conclusions and limits of the study: Clonotypes shared by all four sorted-subset donors showed higher generation probabilities than non-shared clonotypes. Across a handful of donors, approximately 4.6% of naive CD4, 3.5% of naive CD8, about 2% of memory CD4, and about 0.44% of memory CD8 clonotypes were shared. Sampling was limited to blood, and TCR repertoires in tissue likely differ from TCR repertoires in blood. Naive subsets generally had larger estimated clonotype richness than memory subsets. Incomplete sequencing was indicated by rarefaction of sorted-subset datasets, despite the large sequencing depth. Because the study included a small number of donors, the genetic and exposure-history diversity represented was limited. Pairwise subsampling indicated that sequencing depth was expected to affect the degree of clonotype sharing among donors.

CD8 naive samples were obtained by positive selection for CCR7 among CD45RO-negative cells, yielding a CD45RA+CCR7+ population from which TemRA cells were excluded. Healthy HIV-negative adults with no recently reported acute infections or vaccinations were included as donors. Every donor was a Caucasian adult residing in Nashville, Tennessee, USA. After blood collection by leukapheresis, PBMCs were isolated using Ficoll-Histopaque density gradient centrifugation and then cryopreserved in the vapor phase of liquid nitrogen. Analytical flow cytometry was used to check the purity and quantity of every magnetically sorted T cell population. Genomic DNA was isolated from every sorted fraction and measured by UV absorbance on a Nanodrop 2000c. The CDR3 runs 14 amino acids, cysteine and phenylalanine included. The kept DNA is CDR3 alone, 42 bases in frame from the first base. For CDR1 and CDR2, the germline V gene (reference sequence) lists MNHEY and SMNVEV. Trimming accounts for 5 bases at V and 0 bases at J, while the number of junction bases matched to no gene is 0.

Using the deep immunoSEQ assay, TCR CDR3 regions were amplified from genomic DNA by multiplex PCR. Extracted genomic DNA from each cell subset was spread evenly across all wells of several immunoSEQ 96-well plates, with each plate serving as a replicate. Each replicate PCR for sorted subsets received roughly 200 ng genomic DNA, equal to tens of thousands of T cell genomes. Purified libraries were measured with a Qubit 3.0 fluorometer, size-checked on a Bioanalyzer 2100, and measured again with the KAPA Library Quantification kit. Each immunoSEQ 96-well plate was sequenced on its own single-read 150-cycle Illumina NextSeq 550 flow cell. In the paper's pipeline: The immunoSEQ output contained only junctional sequences without quality scores, so filtering could not match that applied to full-length reads. Sequences were annotated with PyIR, a Python wrapper for IgBLAST v1.9, using IMGT germline references to assign V/J genes and CDR3. Reads were removed for weak V/J assignments (E-value above 1e-6), missing CDR3, stop codons, out-of-frame junctions, or ambiguous translated residues. A V3J clonotype was defined by an identical inferred V gene, J gene, and CDR3 amino acid sequence. Percentage overlap between repertoires was calculated by dividing the number of shared unique clonotypes by the size of the smaller repertoire. Three approaches were used to assess repertoire richness: RTK rarefaction, the Chao1 estimator, and Recon v2.1 estimates of unobserved clonotypes. Generation probabilities were computed with OLGA for all TCRbeta clonotypes obtained by the gDNA method from a handful of donors. The clones in this table, taken by TCRdb from immuneACCESS, are in-frame only. Not every clone is retained; where verified, under half of the shortfall comes from an unresolved V gene, and the cause of the rest is unknown. That table furnishes V, J and clone size, whereas the DNA furnished D and trimming. Within this sample are about 2.1 million clones, with 80% to 95% of them counted one time only. The ten largest account for 1.5% to 2% of the sample.

On this clone itself: The antigen it recognizes is unknown. No base quality information exists; no much larger clone differs at one position.

Recombination joined TRBV27 with TRBJ2-2; TRBD2 agrees with 7 junctional bases. Material: naive CD8+ T cells from PBMCs. Sample cell subset or site, as interpreted from the label and publication: CD45RA+CCR7+. The TCR sequence derives from a man aged 18 to 29 in good health. Some clones in this sample may be carry-over from other donors' samples. The CDR3 corresponds to CASSTSANTGELFF. The nucleotide sequence is given as TGTGCCAGCAGTACTAGCGCGAACACCGGGGAGCTGTTTTTT.